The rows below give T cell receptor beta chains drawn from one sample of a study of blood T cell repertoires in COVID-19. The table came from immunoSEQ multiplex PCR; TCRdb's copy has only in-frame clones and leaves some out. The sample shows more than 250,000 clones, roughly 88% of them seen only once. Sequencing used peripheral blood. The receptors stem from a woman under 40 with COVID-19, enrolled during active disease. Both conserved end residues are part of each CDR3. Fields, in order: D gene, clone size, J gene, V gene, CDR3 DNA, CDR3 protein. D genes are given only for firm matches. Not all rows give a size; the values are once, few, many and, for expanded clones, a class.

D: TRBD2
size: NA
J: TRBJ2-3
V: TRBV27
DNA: TGTGCCAGCAAAGCGGGACTAGCCCCTTTCAAGCAGTATTTT
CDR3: CASKAGLAPFKQYF

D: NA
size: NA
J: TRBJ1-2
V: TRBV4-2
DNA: TGTGCCAGCAGCCAAGATACGGGGGGCCGGGGCTATGGCTACACCTTC
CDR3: CASSQDTGGRGYGYTF

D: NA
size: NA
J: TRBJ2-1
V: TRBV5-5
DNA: TGTGCCAGCAGCTTGGCCCCCGGCAGGGCCTCCTACAATGAGCAGTTCTTC
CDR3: CASSLAPGRASYNEQFF

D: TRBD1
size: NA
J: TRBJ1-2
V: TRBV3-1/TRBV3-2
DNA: TGTGCCAGCAGCGCCCGGGACAGGGGGCAAGGCTACACCTTC
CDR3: CASSARDRGQGYTF

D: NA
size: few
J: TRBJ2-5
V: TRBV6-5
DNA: TGTGCCAGCAGACGGACAGTACTAGAGGAGACCCAGTACTTC
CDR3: CASRRTVLEETQYF

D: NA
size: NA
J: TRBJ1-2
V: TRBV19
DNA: TGTGCCAGTACCCCTGGGGGGACGAGGGGCTACACCTTC
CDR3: CASTPGGTRGYTF

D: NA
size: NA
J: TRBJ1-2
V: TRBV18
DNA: TGTGCCAGCTCCAAATCGTCCGGGGAAAACTATGGCTACACCTTC
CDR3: CASSKSSGENYGYTF

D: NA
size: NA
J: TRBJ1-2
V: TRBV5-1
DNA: TGCGCCAGCAGCTTGGCCGGGACTAACTATGGCTACACCTTC
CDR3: CASSLAGTNYGYTF

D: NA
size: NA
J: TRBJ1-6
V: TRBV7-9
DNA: TGTGCCAGCAGCATCTCAGGGCCTCATAATTCACCCCTCCACTTT
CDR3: CASSISGPHNSPLHF

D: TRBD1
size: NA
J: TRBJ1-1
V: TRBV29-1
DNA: TGCAGCGCCGACAGGGGATTAAACACTGAAGCTTTCTTT
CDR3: CSADRGLNTEAFF

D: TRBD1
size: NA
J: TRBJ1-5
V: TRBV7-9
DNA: TGTGCCAGCAGCTTGGGACAGGATAAACCCCAGCATTTT
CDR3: CASSLGQDKPQHF

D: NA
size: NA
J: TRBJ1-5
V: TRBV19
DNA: TGTGCCAGTAAGGGGGATCCTTACAGCAATCAGCCCCAGCATTTT
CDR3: CASKGDPYSNQPQHF

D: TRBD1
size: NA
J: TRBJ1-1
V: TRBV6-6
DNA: TGTGCCAGCAGTTTTGGACAGGGGAACACTGAAGCTTTCTTT
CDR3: CASSFGQGNTEAFF

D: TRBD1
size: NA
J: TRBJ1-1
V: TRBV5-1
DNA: TGCGCCAGCAGCTCTGGGACAGGGACCTTGAACACTGAAGCTTTCTTT
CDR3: CASSSGTGTLNTEAFF

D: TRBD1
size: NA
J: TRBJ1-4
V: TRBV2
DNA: TGTGCCAGCAGTGGAAGACAGGGGGGAAAACTGTTTTTT
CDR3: CASSGRQGGKLFF

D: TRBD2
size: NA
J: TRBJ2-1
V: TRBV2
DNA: TGTGCCAGCAGACCGGGGGGGGACAATGAGCAGTTCTTC
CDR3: CASRPGGDNEQFF

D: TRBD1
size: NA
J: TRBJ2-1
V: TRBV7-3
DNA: TGTGCCAGCAGCTTAACGGGACAGGCTTCGGAGCAGTTCTTC
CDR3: CASSLTGQASEQFF

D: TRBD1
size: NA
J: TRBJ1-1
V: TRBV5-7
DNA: TGTGCCAGCAGCTTTCAGGGACAGGGATTGAACACTGAAGCTTTCTTT
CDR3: CASSFQGQGLNTEAFF

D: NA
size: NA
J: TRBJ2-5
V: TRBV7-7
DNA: TGTGCCAGCAGCAACCAGGAATTTGAGACCCAGTACTTC
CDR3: CASSNQEFETQYF

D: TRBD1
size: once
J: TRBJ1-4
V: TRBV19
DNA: TGTGCCAGTACGGACAGGGCTAATGAAAAACTGTTTTTT
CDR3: CASTDRANEKLFF

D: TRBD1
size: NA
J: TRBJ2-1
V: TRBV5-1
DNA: TGCGCCAGCAGCTGGACAGGGAGCTCCTACAATGAGCAGTTCTTC
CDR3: CASSWTGSSYNEQFF

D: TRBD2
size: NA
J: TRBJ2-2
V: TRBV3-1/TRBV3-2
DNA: TGTGCCAGCACCCGAGCGGGGGGGCGAGGCGGGGAGCTGTTTTTT
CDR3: CASTRAGGRGGELFF

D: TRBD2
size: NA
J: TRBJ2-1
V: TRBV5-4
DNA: TGTGCCAGCAGCCCAAACGGGGGGGCCTACAATGAGCAGTTCTTC
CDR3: CASSPNGGAYNEQFF

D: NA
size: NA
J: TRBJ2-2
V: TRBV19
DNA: TGTGCCAGTGTTGATGGCGGGGTGAACACCGGGGAGCTGTTTTTT
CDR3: CASVDGGVNTGELFF

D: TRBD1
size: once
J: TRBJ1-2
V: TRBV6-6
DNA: TGTGCCAGCAGCCATGGACAGGGGTTTGGCTACACCTTC
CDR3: CASSHGQGFGYTF

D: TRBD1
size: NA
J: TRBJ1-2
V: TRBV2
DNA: TGTGCCAGCAGTCCTGGACAGGGACACTATGGCTACACCTTC
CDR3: CASSPGQGHYGYTF

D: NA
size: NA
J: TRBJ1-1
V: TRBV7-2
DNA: TGTGCCAGCAGCTTAGCGAGTAGGAACACTGAAGCTTTCTTT
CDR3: CASSLASRNTEAFF

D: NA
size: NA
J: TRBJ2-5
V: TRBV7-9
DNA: TGTGCCAGCAGCTTAGTAGAGTCGGGGGCCCAGTACTTC
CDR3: CASSLVESGAQYF

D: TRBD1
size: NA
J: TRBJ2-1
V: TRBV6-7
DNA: TGTGCCAGCAGGCGGGACAGGGCCTACAATGAGCAGTTCTTC
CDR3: CASRRDRAYNEQFF

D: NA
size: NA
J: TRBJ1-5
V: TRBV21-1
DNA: TGTGCCAGCAGCAAAGCGCTTTGCAGGTACCAGCCCCAGCATTTT
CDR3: CASSKALCRYQPQHF

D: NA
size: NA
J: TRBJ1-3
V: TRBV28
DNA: TGTGCCAGCAGTTCCCCCCGCACAGAAGCTTGGAACACCATATATTTT
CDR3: CASSSPRTEAWNTIYF

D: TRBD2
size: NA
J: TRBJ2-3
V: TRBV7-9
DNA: TGTGCCAGCAGCTTCGGGGGGAATACGCAGTATTTT
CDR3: CASSFGGNTQYF

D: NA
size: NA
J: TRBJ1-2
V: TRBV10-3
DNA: TGTGCCGTTACCACCGGGACTAACTATGGCTACACCTTC
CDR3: CAVTTGTNYGYTF

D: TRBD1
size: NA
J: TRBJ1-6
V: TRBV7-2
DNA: TGTGCCAGCAGAGACAGGGCTGGGGTTTCACCCCTCCACTTT
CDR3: CASRDRAGVSPLHF

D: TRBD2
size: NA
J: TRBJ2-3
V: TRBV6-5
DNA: TGTGCCAGCAGTTACGCGGGGGGGGCAGATACGCAGTATTTT
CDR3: CASSYAGGADTQYF

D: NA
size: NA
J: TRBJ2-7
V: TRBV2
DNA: TGTGCCAGCAGTGAGCGGGTGACCCTATCCTACGAGCAGTACTTC
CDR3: CASSERVTLSYEQYF

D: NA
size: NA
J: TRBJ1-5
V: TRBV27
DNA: TGTGCCAGCAGTCGCACCGGAGGCAATCAGCCCCAGCATTTT
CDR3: CASSRTGGNQPQHF

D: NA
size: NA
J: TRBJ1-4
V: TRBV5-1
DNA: TGCGCCAGCAGCCCCACAGGGACAACTAATGAAAAACTGTTTTTT
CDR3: CASSPTGTTNEKLFF

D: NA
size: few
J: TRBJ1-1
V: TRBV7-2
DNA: TGTGCCAGCAGCTTAGCGCTAAGTAACACTGAAGCTTTCTTT
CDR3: CASSLALSNTEAFF

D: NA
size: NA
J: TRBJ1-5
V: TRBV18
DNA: TGTGCCAGCTCACCGTTGGGGGGGCAACAGCCCCAGCATTTT
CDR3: CASSPLGGQQPQHF

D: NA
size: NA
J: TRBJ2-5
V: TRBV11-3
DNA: TGTGCCAGCAGCCCGGGGGCTCCGGGACAGTATCAAGAGACCCAGTACTTC
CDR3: CASSPGAPGQYQETQYF

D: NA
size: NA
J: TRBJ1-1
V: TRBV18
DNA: TGTGCCAGCTCACCCAATTCAGAGAACACTGAAGCTTTCTTT
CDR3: CASSPNSENTEAFF

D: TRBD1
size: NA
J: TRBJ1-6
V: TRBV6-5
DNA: TGTGCCAGCAGTTACACTTCGGGACAGGGGGGTTCACCCCTCCACTTT
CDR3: CASSYTSGQGGSPLHF

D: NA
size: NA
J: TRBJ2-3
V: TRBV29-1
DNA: TGCAGCGTTGTGCCAGGGCGAGCAGATACGCAGTATTTT
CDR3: CSVVPGRADTQYF

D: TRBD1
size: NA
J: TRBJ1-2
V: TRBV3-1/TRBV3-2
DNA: TGTGCCAGCAGCCATTACAGGGGTGGCTACACCTTC
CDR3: CASSHYRGGYTF

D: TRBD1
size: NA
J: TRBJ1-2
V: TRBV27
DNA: TGTGCCAGCAGTTTGACAGGGGATCAAAACTATGGCTACACCTTC
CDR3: CASSLTGDQNYGYTF

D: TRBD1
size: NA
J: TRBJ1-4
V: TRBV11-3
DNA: TGTGCCAGCAGCCCGGACAGGGGGCGGTATGAAAAACTGTTTTTT
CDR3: CASSPDRGRYEKLFF

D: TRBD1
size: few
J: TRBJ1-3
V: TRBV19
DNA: TGTGCCAGTAGGGACAGGTCCTCTGGAAACACCATATATTTT
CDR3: CASRDRSSGNTIYF

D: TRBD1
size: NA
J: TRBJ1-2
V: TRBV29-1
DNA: TGCAGCGTTCAAGCCGGGACAGGGTCAGATGGCTACACCTTC
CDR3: CSVQAGTGSDGYTF

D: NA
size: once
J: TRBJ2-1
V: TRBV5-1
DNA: TGCGCCAGCAGCTTCGACAGCGTTTACAATGAGCAGTTCTTC
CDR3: CASSFDSVYNEQFF